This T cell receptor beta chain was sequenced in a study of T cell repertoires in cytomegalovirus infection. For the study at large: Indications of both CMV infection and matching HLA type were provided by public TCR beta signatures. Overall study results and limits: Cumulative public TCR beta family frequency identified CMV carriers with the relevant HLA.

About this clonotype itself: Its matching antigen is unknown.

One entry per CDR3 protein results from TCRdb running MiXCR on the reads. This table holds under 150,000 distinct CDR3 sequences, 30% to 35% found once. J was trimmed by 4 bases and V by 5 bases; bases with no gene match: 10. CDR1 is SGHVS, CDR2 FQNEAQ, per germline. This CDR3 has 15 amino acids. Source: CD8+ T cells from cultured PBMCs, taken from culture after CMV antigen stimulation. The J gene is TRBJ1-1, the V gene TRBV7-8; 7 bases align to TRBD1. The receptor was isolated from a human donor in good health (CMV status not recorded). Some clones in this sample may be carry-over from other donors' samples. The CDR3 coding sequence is TGTGCCAGCAGCCTAGAGGCAGGGGGGGTCACTGAAGCTTTCTTT. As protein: CASSLEAGGVTEAFF.